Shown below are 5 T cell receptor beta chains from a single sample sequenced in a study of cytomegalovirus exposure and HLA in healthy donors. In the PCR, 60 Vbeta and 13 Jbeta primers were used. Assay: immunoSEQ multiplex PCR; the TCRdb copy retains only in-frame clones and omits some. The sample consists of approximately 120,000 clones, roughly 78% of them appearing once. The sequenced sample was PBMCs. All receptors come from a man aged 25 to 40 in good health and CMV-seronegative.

CDR3 coding DNA: TGTGCCAGCAGTCCTACCTTGGGGGGGCAAGAGACCCAGTACTTC. It is translated as CASSPTLGGQETQYF. The chain joins TRBV6-5 to TRBJ2-5, with 7 bases fitting TRBD2. Trimming at V came to 5 bases and at J to 2 bases, leaving 8 bases not matched to a gene. Germline CDR1 and CDR2: MNHEY and SVGAGI. CDR3 length: 15 amino acids.

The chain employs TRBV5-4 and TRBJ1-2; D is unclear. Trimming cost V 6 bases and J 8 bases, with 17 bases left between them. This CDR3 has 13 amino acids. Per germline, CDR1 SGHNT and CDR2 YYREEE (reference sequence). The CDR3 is CASTTTRIEGYTF. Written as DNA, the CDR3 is TGTGCCAGCACCACGACACGGATCGAGGGCTACACCTTC.

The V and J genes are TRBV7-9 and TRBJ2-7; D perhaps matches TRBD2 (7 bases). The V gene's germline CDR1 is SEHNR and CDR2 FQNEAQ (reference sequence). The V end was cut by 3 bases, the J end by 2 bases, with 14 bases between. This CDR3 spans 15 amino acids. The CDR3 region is CASSFGGGAPYEQYF. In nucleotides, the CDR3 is TGTGCCAGCAGCTTTGGTGGGGGGGCCCCCTACGAGCAGTACTTC. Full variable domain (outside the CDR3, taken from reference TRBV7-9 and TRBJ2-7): DTGVSQNPRHKITKRGQNVTFRCDPISEHNRLYWYRQTLGQGPEFLTYFQNEAQLEKSRLLSDRFSAERPKGSFSTLEIQRTEQGDSAMYLCASSFGGGAPYEQYFGPGTRLTVT.

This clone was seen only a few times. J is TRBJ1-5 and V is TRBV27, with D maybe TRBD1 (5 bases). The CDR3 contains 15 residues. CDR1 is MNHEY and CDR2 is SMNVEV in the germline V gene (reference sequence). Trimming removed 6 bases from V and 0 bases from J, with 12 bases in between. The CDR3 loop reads CASRGGLYSNQPQHF. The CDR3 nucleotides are TGTGCCAGCAGGGGGGGACTTTATAGCAATCAGCCCCAGCATTTT.

CDR3 in DNA: TGTGCCAGTAGTATCAGGGAACCAGAGGATGAGCAGTTCTTC. Amino acids: CASSIREPEDEQFF. The chain combines TRBV19 with TRBJ2-1, with a tentative D call TRBD1 (5 bases). The CDR3 consists of 14 residues. V lost 3 bases, J lost 8 bases, and 14 bases lay in between. Germline CDR1 reads LNHDA; CDR2 reads SQIVND (reference sequence).